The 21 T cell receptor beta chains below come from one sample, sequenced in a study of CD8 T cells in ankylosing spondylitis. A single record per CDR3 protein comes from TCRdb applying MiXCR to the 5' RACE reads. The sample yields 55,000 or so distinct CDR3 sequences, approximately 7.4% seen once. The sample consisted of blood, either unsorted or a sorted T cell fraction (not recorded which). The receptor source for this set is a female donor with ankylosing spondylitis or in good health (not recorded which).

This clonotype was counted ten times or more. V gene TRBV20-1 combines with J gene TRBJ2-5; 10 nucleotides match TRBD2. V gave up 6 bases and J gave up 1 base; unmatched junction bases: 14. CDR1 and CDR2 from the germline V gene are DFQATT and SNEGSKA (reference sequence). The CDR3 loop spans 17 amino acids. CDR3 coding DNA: TGCAGTGCCCCTTACGTTCCCCCTAGCGGGGGCCAAGAGACCCAGTACTTC. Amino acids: CSAPYVPPSGGQETQYF.

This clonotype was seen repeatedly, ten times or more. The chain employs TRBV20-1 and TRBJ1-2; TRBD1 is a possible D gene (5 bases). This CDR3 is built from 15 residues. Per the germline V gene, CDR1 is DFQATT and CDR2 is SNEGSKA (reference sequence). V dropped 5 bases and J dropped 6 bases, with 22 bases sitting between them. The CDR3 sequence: CSAFSHIQGKDGYTF. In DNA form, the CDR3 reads TGCAGTGCTTTCTCCCACATCCAGGGAAAGGATGGCTACACCTTC.

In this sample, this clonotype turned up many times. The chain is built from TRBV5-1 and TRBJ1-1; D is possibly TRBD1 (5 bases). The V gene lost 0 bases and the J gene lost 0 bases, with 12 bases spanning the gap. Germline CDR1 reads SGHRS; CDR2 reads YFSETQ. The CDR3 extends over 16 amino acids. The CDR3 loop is CASSLGWGLMNTEAFF. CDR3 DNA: TGCGCCAGCAGCTTGGGATGGGGACTCATGAACACTGAAGCTTTCTTT.

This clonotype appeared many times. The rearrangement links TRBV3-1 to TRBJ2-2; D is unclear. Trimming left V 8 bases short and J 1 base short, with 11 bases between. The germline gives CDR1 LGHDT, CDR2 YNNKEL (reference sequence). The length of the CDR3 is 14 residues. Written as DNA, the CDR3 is TGTGCCAGCCAGCAGTCTCGGAACACCGGGGAGCTGTTTTTT. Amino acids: CASQQSRNTGELFF.

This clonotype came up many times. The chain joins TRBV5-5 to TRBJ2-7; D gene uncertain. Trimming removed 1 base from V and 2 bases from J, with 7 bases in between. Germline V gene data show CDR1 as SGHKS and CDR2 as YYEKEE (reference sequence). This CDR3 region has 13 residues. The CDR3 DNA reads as TGTGCCAGCAGCTTGTTTCTTGCCTACGAGCAGTACGTC. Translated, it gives CASSLFLAYEQYV.

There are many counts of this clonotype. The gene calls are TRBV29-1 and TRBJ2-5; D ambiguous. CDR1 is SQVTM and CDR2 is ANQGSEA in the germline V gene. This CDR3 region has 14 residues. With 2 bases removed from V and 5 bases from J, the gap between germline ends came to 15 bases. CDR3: CSVELSGRAETQYF. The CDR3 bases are TGCAGCGTTGAACTGTCAGGCCGAGCCGAGACCCAGTACTTC.

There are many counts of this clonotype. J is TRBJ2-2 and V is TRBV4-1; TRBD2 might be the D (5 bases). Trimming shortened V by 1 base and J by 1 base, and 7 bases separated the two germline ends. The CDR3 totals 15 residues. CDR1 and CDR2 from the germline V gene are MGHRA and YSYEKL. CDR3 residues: CASSQVAGNTGELFF. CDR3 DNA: TGCGCCAGCAGCCAAGTGGCGGGGAACACCGGGGAGCTGTTTTTT.

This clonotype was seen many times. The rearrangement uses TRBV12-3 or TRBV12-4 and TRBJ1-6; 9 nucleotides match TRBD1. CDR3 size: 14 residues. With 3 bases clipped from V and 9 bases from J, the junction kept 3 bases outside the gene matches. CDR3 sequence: CASSLGQGGSPLHF. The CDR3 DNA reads TGTGCCAGCAGTTTGGGACAGGGCGGTTCACCCCTCCACTTT.

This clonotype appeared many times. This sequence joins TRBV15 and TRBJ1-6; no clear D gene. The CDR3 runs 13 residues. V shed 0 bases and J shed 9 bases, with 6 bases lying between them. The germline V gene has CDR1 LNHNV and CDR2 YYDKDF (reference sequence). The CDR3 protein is CATSRDRPSPLHF. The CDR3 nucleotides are TGTGCCACCAGCAGAGATCGGCCTTCACCCCTCCACTTT.

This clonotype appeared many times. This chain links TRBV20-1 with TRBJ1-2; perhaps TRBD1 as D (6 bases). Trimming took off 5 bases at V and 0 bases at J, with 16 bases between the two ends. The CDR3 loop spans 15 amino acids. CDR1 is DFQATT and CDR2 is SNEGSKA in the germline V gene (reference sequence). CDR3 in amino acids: CSAQWWGPANYGYTF. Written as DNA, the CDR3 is TGCAGTGCTCAGTGGTGGGGGCCGGCTAACTATGGCTACACCTTC.

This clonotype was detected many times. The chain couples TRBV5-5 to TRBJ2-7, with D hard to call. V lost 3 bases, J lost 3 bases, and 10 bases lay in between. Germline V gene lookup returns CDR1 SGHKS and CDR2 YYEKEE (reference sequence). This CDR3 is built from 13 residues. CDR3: CASSSGPFYEQYV. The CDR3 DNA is TGTGCCAGCAGCTCCGGGCCATTCTACGAGCAGTACGTC.

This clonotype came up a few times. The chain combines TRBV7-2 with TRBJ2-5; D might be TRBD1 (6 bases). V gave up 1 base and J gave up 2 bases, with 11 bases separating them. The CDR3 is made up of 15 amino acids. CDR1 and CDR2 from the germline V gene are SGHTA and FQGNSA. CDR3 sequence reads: CASSLESGEQETQYF. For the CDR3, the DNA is TGTGCCAGCAGCTTAGAGTCAGGGGAACAAGAGACCCAGTACTTC.

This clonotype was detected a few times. The CDR3 sequence is CASSWTSPKETQYF. For the CDR3, the DNA is TGTGCCAGCAGCTGGACTAGTCCTAAAGAGACCCAGTACTTC. The V and J genes are TRBV7-9 and TRBJ2-5; 7 bases fit TRBD2. Germline CDR1 reads SEHNR; CDR2 reads FQNEAQ (reference sequence). The V segment lost 4 bases and the J segment 3 bases; nucleotides outside the gene matches: 5. The CDR3 loop spans 14 amino acids.

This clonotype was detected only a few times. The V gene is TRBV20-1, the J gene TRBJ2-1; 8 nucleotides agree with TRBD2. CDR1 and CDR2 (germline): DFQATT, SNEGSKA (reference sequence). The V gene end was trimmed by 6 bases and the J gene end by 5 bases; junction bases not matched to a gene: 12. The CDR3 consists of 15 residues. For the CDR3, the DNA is TGCAGTGCCCTGGTAGGGGCGGGGGGTAACAATGAGCAGTTCTTC. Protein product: CSALVGAGGNNEQFF.

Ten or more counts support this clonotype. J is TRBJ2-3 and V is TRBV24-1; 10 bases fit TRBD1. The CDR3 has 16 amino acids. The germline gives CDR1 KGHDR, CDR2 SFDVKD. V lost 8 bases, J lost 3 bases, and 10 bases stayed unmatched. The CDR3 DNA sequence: TGTGCCACCATGGGCGGGAGACAGGGGGCGACAGATACGCAGTATTTT. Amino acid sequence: CATMGGRQGATDTQYF.

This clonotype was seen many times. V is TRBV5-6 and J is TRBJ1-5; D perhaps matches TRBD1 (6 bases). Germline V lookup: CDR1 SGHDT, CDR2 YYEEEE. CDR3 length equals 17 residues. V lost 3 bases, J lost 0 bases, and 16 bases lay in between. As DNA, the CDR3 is TGTGCCAGCAGCTCTTTCAACAGGGAGGGTAGCAATCAGCCCCAGCATTTT. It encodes CASSSFNREGSNQPQHF.

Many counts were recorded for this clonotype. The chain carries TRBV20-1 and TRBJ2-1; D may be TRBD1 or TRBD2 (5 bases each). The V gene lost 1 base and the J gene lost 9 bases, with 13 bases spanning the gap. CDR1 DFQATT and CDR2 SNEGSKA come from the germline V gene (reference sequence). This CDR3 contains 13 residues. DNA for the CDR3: TGCAGTGCTAGAGCCAGGGAACGGGGTGAGCAGTTCTTC. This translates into CSARARERGEQFF.

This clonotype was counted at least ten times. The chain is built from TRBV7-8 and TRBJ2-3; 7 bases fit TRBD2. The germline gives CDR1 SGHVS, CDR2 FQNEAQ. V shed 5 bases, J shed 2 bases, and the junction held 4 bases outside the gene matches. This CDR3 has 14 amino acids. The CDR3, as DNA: TGTGCCAGCAGCCCCCGGGACTACACAGATACGCAGTATTTT. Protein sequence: CASSPRDYTDTQYF.

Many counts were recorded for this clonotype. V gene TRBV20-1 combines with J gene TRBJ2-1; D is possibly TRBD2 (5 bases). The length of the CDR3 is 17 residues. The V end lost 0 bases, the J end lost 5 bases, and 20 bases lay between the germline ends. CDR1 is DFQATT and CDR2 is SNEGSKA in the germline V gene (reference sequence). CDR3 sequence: CSARDPGRLRADNEQFF. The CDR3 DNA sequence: TGCAGTGCTAGAGACCCCGGGCGACTGCGGGCCGACAATGAGCAGTTCTTC.

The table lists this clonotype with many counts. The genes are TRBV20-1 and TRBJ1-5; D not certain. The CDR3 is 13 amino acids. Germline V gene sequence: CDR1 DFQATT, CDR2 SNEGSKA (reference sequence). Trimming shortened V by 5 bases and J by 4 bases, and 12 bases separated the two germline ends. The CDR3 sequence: CSAPTVLNQPQHF. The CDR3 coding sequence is TGCAGTGCTCCTACAGTCCTAAATCAGCCCCAGCATTTT.

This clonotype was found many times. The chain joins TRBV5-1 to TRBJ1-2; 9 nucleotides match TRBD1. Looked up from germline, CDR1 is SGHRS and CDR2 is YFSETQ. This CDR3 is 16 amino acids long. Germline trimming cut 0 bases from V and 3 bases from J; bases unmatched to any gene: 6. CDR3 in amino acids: CASSLEGQGRDYGYTF. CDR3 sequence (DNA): TGCGCCAGCAGCTTGGAAGGACAGGGGAGGGACTATGGCTACACCTTC.